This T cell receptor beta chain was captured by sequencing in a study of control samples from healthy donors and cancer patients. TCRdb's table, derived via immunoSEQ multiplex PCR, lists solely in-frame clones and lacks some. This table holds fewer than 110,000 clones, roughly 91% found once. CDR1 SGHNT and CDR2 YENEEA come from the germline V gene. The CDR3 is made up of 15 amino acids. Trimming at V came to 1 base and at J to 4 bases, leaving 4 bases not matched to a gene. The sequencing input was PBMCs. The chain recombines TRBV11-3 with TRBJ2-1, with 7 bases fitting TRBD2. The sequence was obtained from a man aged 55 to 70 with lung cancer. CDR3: CASSLGSGQYNEQFF. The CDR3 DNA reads TGTGCCAGCAGCTTAGGTAGCGGGCAGTACAATGAGCAGTTCTTC.